Listed below are T cell receptor beta chains from one sample, sequenced in a study of cytomegalovirus exposure and HLA in healthy donors. Produced via immunoSEQ multiplex PCR; TCRdb's table is partial and in-frame only. The sample includes around 170,000 clones, 82% seen only once; the top ten take 1.5% to 1.7%. The sequenced sample consisted of PBMCs. The receptors were gathered from a man aged 35 to 55 in good health and CMV-seronegative. The CDR3 runs from the conserved cysteine through the conserved F or W. D genes are given only for firm matches. Clone size, where shown, is once, few, many, or a class for clones that have expanded.

D gene: .
J gene: TRBJ2-3
V gene: TRBV7-9
clone size: .
CDR3 protein: CASSLGQYGGSYTDTQYF
CDR3 DNA: TGTGCCAGCAGCTTAGGGCAGTATGGGGGGTCCTACACAGATACGCAGTATTTT

D gene: TRBD1
J gene: TRBJ1-5
V gene: TRBV4-1
clone size: .
CDR3 protein: CASSQTTGVSQPQHF
CDR3 DNA: TGCGCCAGCAGCCAAACGACAGGGGTGAGCCAGCCCCAGCATTTT

D gene: TRBD2
J gene: TRBJ2-1
V gene: TRBV5-4
clone size: .
CDR3 protein: CASSLDSSGGPGRRQFF
CDR3 DNA: TGTGCCAGCAGCTTGGATTCTAGCGGGGGGCCTGGTAGGCGGCAGTTCTTC

D gene: TRBD1
J gene: TRBJ1-1
V gene: TRBV7-9
clone size: .
CDR3 protein: CASSVRQGYTEAFF
CDR3 DNA: TGTGCCAGCAGCGTCCGACAGGGCTACACTGAAGCTTTCTTT

D gene: TRBD1
J gene: TRBJ1-1
V gene: TRBV16
clone size: .
CDR3 protein: CASSLRTGGSSAFF
CDR3 DNA: TGTGCCAGCAGCCTTCGGACAGGGGGGAGTTCGGCTTTCTTT

D gene: .
J gene: TRBJ2-1
V gene: TRBV7-8
clone size: .
CDR3 protein: CASSSRGPFSEQFF
CDR3 DNA: TGTGCCAGCAGCAGCAGAGGGCCGTTCAGTGAGCAGTTCTTC

D gene: TRBD1
J gene: TRBJ2-1
V gene: TRBV6-5
clone size: .
CDR3 protein: CASSRTGVSYNEQFF
CDR3 DNA: TGTGCCAGCAGCAGAACAGGGGTCTCCTACAATGAGCAGTTCTTC

D gene: .
J gene: TRBJ2-1
V gene: TRBV5-1
clone size: .
CDR3 protein: CASSPRTTLRNEQFF
CDR3 DNA: TGCGCCAGCAGCCCAAGGACTACCCTACGCAATGAGCAGTTCTTC

D gene: TRBD2
J gene: TRBJ2-7
V gene: TRBV9
clone size: .
CDR3 protein: CASSRLSGIGDEQYF
CDR3 DNA: TGTGCCAGCAGCAGGTTGAGCGGGATTGGCGACGAGCAGTACTTC

D gene: TRBD2
J gene: TRBJ2-3
V gene: TRBV29-1
clone size: .
CDR3 protein: CSVEDRSSGGDYLRADTQYF
CDR3 DNA: TGCAGCGTTGAAGATCGGTCTAGCGGGGGCGACTACTTGCGCGCAGATACGCAGTATTTT

D gene: .
J gene: TRBJ1-6
V gene: TRBV27
clone size: .
CDR3 protein: CASSSVSRTYNSPLHF
CDR3 DNA: TGTGCCAGCAGTTCAGTCAGTCGTACCTATAATTCACCCCTCCACTTT

D gene: TRBD1
J gene: TRBJ1-3
V gene: TRBV6-6
clone size: .
CDR3 protein: CASSSTGQSGNTIYF
CDR3 DNA: TGTGCCAGCAGTTCAACGGGACAGTCTGGAAACACCATATATTTT

D gene: TRBD1
J gene: TRBJ2-2
V gene: TRBV7-2
clone size: .
CDR3 protein: CASSRIRGRTGELFF
CDR3 DNA: TGTGCCAGCAGCAGGATCAGGGGGCGTACCGGGGAGCTGTTTTTT

D gene: TRBD2
J gene: TRBJ2-7
V gene: TRBV10-3
clone size: .
CDR3 protein: CAISELAGLDEQYF
CDR3 DNA: TGTGCCATCAGTGAGCTAGCGGGGCTCGACGAGCAGTACTTC

D gene: TRBD1
J gene: TRBJ2-2
V gene: TRBV5-1
clone size: few
CDR3 protein: CASSPQTGVGELFF
CDR3 DNA: TGCGCCAGCAGCCCCCAGACAGGGGTCGGGGAGCTGTTTTTT

D gene: .
J gene: TRBJ1-2
V gene: TRBV29-1
clone size: .
CDR3 protein: CSVEGQNDGYTF
CDR3 DNA: TGCAGCGTTGAGGGGCAGAACGACGGCTACACCTTC

D gene: TRBD1
J gene: TRBJ2-7
V gene: TRBV19
clone size: .
CDR3 protein: CASSIGTGIGGSTYEQYF
CDR3 DNA: TGTGCCAGTAGTATAGGGACAGGAATCGGTGGGTCTACCTACGAGCAGTACTTC

D gene: TRBD1
J gene: TRBJ1-1
V gene: TRBV7-9
clone size: .
CDR3 protein: CASLNRGREDTEAFF
CDR3 DNA: TGTGCCAGCCTAAACAGGGGGCGCGAGGACACTGAAGCTTTCTTT

D gene: TRBD2
J gene: TRBJ2-3
V gene: TRBV27
clone size: .
CDR3 protein: CASRTDRLAITDTQYF
CDR3 DNA: TGTGCCAGCAGGACGGACAGACTAGCGATCACAGATACGCAGTATTTT

D gene: TRBD1
J gene: TRBJ1-5
V gene: TRBV6-5
clone size: few
CDR3 protein: CASSGTGGPGQPQHF
CDR3 DNA: TGTGCCAGCAGTGGAACAGGGGGCCCAGGGCAGCCCCAGCATTTT

D gene: TRBD1
J gene: TRBJ2-1
V gene: TRBV6-5
clone size: once
CDR3 protein: CASSSAGTGNNEQFF
CDR3 DNA: TGTGCCAGCAGTTCCGCCGGGACAGGGAACAATGAGCAGTTCTTC

D gene: TRBD1
J gene: TRBJ1-1
V gene: TRBV28
clone size: .
CDR3 protein: CASTAATGVTTEAFF
CDR3 DNA: TGTGCCAGCACCGCCGCTACAGGGGTAACGACTGAAGCTTTCTTT

D gene: .
J gene: TRBJ1-2
V gene: TRBV27
clone size: .
CDR3 protein: CASSFHGPRGLGGYTF
CDR3 DNA: TGTGCCAGCAGTTTCCACGGACCGCGGGGATTGGGCGGCTACACCTTC

D gene: .
J gene: TRBJ2-3
V gene: TRBV5-1
clone size: .
CDR3 protein: CASSLSGSDTQYF
CDR3 DNA: TGCGCCAGCAGCTTGTCAGGGTCAGATACGCAGTATTTT

D gene: .
J gene: TRBJ1-2
V gene: TRBV4-3
clone size: once
CDR3 protein: CASSPSTETSYGYTF
CDR3 DNA: TGCGCCAGCAGCCCTTCGACAGAGACCTCCTATGGCTACACCTTC

D gene: TRBD2
J gene: TRBJ2-1
V gene: TRBV19
clone size: .
CDR3 protein: CASSLRTSGTSHEQFF
CDR3 DNA: TGTGCCAGTAGTCTCAGGACTAGCGGAACCTCGCATGAGCAGTTCTTC

D gene: .
J gene: TRBJ1-1
V gene: TRBV7-2
clone size: .
CDR3 protein: CASSPTRTAVNTEAFF
CDR3 DNA: TGTGCCAGCAGCCCCACCAGGACAGCTGTGAACACTGAAGCTTTCTTT

D gene: .
J gene: TRBJ1-6
V gene: TRBV5-1
clone size: few
CDR3 protein: CASSRELGRGSPLHF
CDR3 DNA: TGCGCCAGCAGCAGGGAACTGGGGCGAGGATCACCCCTCCACTTT

D gene: .
J gene: TRBJ2-3
V gene: TRBV6-6
clone size: .
CDR3 protein: CASKAGGDATDTQYF
CDR3 DNA: TGTGCCAGCAAGGCTGGGGGCGATGCGACAGATACGCAGTATTTT

D gene: TRBD1
J gene: TRBJ1-5
V gene: TRBV7-3
clone size: few
CDR3 protein: CASSYQPGTGEIVVNQPQHF
CDR3 DNA: TGTGCCAGCAGCTACCAACCCGGGACAGGGGAGATAGTTGTCAATCAGCCCCAGCATTTT

D gene: TRBD2
J gene: TRBJ2-1
V gene: TRBV9
clone size: few
CDR3 protein: CASSRGLAHNEQFF
CDR3 DNA: TGTGCCAGCAGCCGGGGACTAGCGCACAATGAGCAGTTCTTC

D gene: TRBD2
J gene: TRBJ2-7
V gene: TRBV5-4
clone size: .
CDR3 protein: CASSLASGNRYEQYF
CDR3 DNA: TGTGCCAGCAGCCTGGCTAGCGGGAATAGATACGAGCAGTACTTC

D gene: TRBD2
J gene: TRBJ2-3
V gene: TRBV19
clone size: .
CDR3 protein: CASRELAGGDTQYF
CDR3 DNA: TGTGCCAGTAGGGAACTAGCGGGGGGAGATACGCAGTATTTT

D gene: TRBD2
J gene: TRBJ2-1
V gene: TRBV27
clone size: .
CDR3 protein: CASSYTGGSYNEQFF
CDR3 DNA: TGTGCCAGCAGTTATACGGGAGGGTCCTACAATGAGCAGTTCTTC

D gene: .
J gene: TRBJ1-1
V gene: TRBV5-1
clone size: .
CDR3 protein: CASSFDTMNTEAFF
CDR3 DNA: TGCGCCAGCAGCTTTGACACCATGAACACTGAAGCTTTCTTT

D gene: .
J gene: TRBJ2-7
V gene: TRBV29-1
clone size: few
CDR3 protein: CSVGEQGPYEQYF
CDR3 DNA: TGCAGCGTTGGGGAACAGGGCCCCTACGAGCAGTACTTC

D gene: TRBD1
J gene: TRBJ1-5
V gene: TRBV6-5
clone size: .
CDR3 protein: CASSSQGQGSNQPQHF
CDR3 DNA: TGTGCCAGCAGTTCTCAAGGACAGGGTAGCAATCAGCCCCAGCATTTT

D gene: TRBD1
J gene: TRBJ1-2
V gene: TRBV25-1
clone size: .
CDR3 protein: CASRGPTGPYGYTF
CDR3 DNA: TGTGCCAGCAGGGGACCGACAGGGCCCTATGGCTACACCTTC

D gene: TRBD2
J gene: TRBJ2-1
V gene: TRBV7-2
clone size: .
CDR3 protein: CASGGTGGLANEQFF
CDR3 DNA: TGTGCCAGCGGGGGGACGGGAGGGCTCGCCAATGAGCAGTTCTTC

D gene: .
J gene: TRBJ2-7
V gene: TRBV4-3
clone size: .
CDR3 protein: CASSQEIGVRYEQYF
CDR3 DNA: TGCGCCAGCAGCCAAGAGATCGGTGTTCGGTACGAGCAGTACTTC

D gene: .
J gene: TRBJ2-1
V gene: TRBV5-6
clone size: .
CDR3 protein: CASSFSRSSYNEQFF
CDR3 DNA: TGTGCCAGCAGCTTCTCGCGAAGCTCCTACAATGAGCAGTTCTTC

D gene: .
J gene: TRBJ1-1
V gene: TRBV30
clone size: .
CDR3 protein: CAWRIDRAHSQGTEAFF
CDR3 DNA: TGTGCCTGGAGAATCGACCGGGCACACTCCCAGGGCACTGAAGCTTTCTTT

D gene: TRBD2
J gene: TRBJ2-1
V gene: TRBV28
clone size: .
CDR3 protein: CASSPGTSGSRQFF
CDR3 DNA: TGTGCCAGCAGTCCTGGGACTAGCGGGAGTAGGCAGTTCTTC

D gene: TRBD2
J gene: TRBJ2-7
V gene: TRBV7-2
clone size: .
CDR3 protein: CASSLNSGARGEQYF
CDR3 DNA: TGTGCCAGCAGCTTGAATAGCGGGGCCCGGGGCGAGCAGTACTTC